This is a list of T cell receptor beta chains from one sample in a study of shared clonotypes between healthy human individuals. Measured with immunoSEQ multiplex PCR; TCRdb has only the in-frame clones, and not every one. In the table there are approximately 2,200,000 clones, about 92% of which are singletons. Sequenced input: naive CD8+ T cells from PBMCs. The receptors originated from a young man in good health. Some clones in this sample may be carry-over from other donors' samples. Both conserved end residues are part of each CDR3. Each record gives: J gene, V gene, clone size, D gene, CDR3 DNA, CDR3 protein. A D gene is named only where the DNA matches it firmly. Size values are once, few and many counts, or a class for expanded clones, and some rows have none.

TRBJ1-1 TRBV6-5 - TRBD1 TGTGCCACGTACAGGGACAGGGCCCTGAACACTGAAGCTTTCTTT CATYRDRALNTEAFF
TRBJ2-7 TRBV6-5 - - TGTGCCAGCAGTTACTCCCCCAGGGGAGACCCAAGGAAGTACTTC CASSYSPRGDPRKYF
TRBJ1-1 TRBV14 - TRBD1 TGTGCCAGCAGCCGCGGACAGGCCACTGAAGCTTTCTTT CASSRGQATEAFF
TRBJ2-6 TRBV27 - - TGTGCCAGCAGTTCGGTACCCGGGCGGAGCTCTGGGGCCAACGTCCTGACTTTC CASSSVPGRSSGANVLTF
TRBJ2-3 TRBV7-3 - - TGTGCCAGCAGCTTAAAAGGGGATACGCAGTATTTT CASSLKGDTQYF
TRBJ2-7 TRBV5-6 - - TGTGCCAGCAGCTACGACAGCTACGAGCAGTACTTC CASSYDSYEQYF
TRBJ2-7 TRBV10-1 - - TGCGCCAGCAGTGAAAAAGGTGGAGAGCAGTACTTC CASSEKGGEQYF
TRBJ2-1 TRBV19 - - TGTGCCAGTAGTGTCACCCGATGGACAAATTACAATGAGCAGTTCTTC CASSVTRWTNYNEQFF
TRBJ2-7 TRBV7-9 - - TGTGCCAGCAGCCTTGTCGGCGGGAACTCCCCCTACGAGCAGTACTTC CASSLVGGNSPYEQYF
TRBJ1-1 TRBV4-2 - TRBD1 TGTGCCAGCATGCAGACAGGGGGGACTGAAGCTTTCTTT CASMQTGGTEAFF
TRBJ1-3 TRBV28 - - TGTGCCAGCAGCCCGTGGGGGTCAGCTGGAAACACCATATATTTT CASSPWGSAGNTIYF
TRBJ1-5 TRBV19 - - TGTGCCAGTAGTATAGTAGCAGGCAATAGCAATCAGCCCCAGCATTTT CASSIVAGNSNQPQHF
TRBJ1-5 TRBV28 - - TGTGCCAGCAGTTTATGGCCGGACAATAGCAATCAGCCCCAGCATTTT CASSLWPDNSNQPQHF
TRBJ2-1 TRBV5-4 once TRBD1 TGTGCCAGCAGCTTCCAGGGGGCTACCTACAATGAGCAGTTCTTC CASSFQGATYNEQFF
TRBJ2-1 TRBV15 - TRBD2 TGTGCCACCAGCACGTGGGGACTAGCGGGAGGGCCAGTTCACCATGAAATGGAGCAGTTCTTC CATSTWGLAGGPVHHEMEQFF
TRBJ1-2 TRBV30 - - TGTGCCTGGAGTCCAACCCCTCGAGACTATGGCTACACCTTC CAWSPTPRDYGYTF
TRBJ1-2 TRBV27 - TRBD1 TGTGCCAGCAGCAGTTTAGGGTGGACAGGGGCCTATGGCTACACCTTC CASSSLGWTGAYGYTF
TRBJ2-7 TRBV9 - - TGTGCCAGCAGCGAGGGGGGACAGTCCTACGAGCAGTACTTC CASSEGGQSYEQYF
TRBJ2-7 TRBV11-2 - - TGTGCCAGCAGCCCAGGGGAGCCTCTCGAGCAGTACTTC CASSPGEPLEQYF
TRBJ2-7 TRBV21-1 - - TGTGCCAGCAGCAAAGGAAAAGGGACAGGGGGAGGCGAGCAGTACTTC CASSKGKGTGGGEQYF
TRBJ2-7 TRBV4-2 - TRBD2 TGTGCCAGCAGCCAAACGGGACTAGCGGAGTACGAGCAGTACTTC CASSQTGLAEYEQYF
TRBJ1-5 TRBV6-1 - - TGTGCCAGCAGTGATAGGCGGGGGGCTCGCCATCAGCCCCAGCATTTT CASSDRRGARHQPQHF
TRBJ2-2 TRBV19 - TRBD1 TGTGCCAGTAGTAGCCAAGGGACAGGGGGCCCGAGCGGGGAGCTGTTTTTT CASSSQGTGGPSGELFF
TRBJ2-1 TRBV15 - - TGTGCCACCAGCGGGGGTAATGAGCAGTTCTTC CATSGGNEQFF
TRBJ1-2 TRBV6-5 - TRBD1 TGTGCCAGCAGTTACACCCGGGACAGCTATGGCTACACCTTC CASSYTRDSYGYTF
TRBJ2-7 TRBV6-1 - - TGTGCCAGCGCGAAGGGACGGGACGAGCAGTACTTC CASAKGRDEQYF
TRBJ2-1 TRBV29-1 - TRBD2 TGCAGCGTTATGGGACTAGCGGATTACAATGAGCAGTTCTTC CSVMGLADYNEQFF
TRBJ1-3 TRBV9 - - TGTGCCAGCAGCGTAGCCGGTCTGAGCGGAAACACCATATATTTT CASSVAGLSGNTIYF
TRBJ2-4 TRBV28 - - TGTGCCAGCAGCCTAGCGTTAGCCAAAAACATTCAGTACTTC CASSLALAKNIQYF
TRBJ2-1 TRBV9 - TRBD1 TGTGCCAGCAGCCACGGGACAGGGCCTTGGCGATCGAGCTCCTACAATGAGCAGTTCTTC CASSHGTGPWRSSSYNEQFF